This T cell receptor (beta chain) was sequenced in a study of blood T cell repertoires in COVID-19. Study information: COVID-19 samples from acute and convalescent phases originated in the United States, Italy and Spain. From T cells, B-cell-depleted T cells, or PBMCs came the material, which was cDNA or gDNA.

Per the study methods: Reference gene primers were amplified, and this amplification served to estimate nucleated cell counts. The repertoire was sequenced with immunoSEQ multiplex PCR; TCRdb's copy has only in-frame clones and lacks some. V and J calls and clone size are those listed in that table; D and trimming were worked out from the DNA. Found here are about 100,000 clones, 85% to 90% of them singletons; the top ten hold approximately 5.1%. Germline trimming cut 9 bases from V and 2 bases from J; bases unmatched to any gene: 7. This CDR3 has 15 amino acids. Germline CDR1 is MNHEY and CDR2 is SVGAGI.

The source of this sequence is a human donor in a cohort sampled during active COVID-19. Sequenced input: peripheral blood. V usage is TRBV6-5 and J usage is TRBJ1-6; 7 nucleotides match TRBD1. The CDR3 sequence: CARVRQGAYNSPLHF. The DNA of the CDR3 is TGTGCCAGGGTGAGACAGGGAGCCTATAATTCACCCCTCCACTTT.